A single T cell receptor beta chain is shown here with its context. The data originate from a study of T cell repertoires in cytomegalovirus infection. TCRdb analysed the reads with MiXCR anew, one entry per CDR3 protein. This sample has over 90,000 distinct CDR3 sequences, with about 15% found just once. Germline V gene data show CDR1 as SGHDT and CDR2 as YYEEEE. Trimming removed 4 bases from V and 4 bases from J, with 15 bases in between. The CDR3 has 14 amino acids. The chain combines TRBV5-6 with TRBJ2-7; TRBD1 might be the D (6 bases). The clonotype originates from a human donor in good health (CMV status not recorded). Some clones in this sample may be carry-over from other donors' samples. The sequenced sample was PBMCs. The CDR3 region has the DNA TGTGCCAGCAGCACAAACAGGGAGAGGTACGAGCAGTACTTC. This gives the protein CASSTNRERYEQYF.